A selection of T cell receptor beta chains follows, all from one sample in a study of Graves' ophthalmopathy and Graves' hyperthyroidism. TCRdb reanalysed the multiplex PCR reads using MiXCR and keeps one entry per CDR3 protein. The top ten clones hold around 5.5% of a sample with 150,000 to 200,000 distinct CDR3 sequences, over 35% of them seen once. The sample comprised peripheral blood. The receptors originated from a middle-aged woman with Graves' ophthalmopathy. Each CDR3 is given with its conserved first and last residue.

>TRBV12-3/TRBV12-4|TRBJ1-1
CASSLGFGNTEAFF
>TRBV5-1|TRBJ1-2
CASSQEIQGFGYTF
>TRBV12-3/TRBV12-4|TRBJ2-7
CASSFAKGTTYEQYF
>TRBV9|TRBJ2-5
CASSPGGGETQYF
>TRBV19|TRBJ2-7
CASSPSSNYEQYF
>TRBV6-1|TRBJ2-6
CASRRGSGANVLTF
>TRBV7-2|TRBJ2-7
CASSLASSGNGYEQYF
>TRBV29-1|TRBJ1-2
CSVGQGATNYGYTF
>TRBV14|TRBJ2-2
CASSLLDRLTGELFF
>TRBV27|TRBJ1-6
CASTIWGQTGGFSPLHF
>TRBV12-3/TRBV12-4|TRBJ1-1
CASSLDRVKTEAFF
>TRBV6-5|TRBJ2-7
CASSYSMGTSSYEQYF
>TRBV28|TRBJ2-7
CASSRRQVFDYEQYF
>TRBV6-1|TRBJ2-7
CASSVGVGFSYEQYF
>TRBV7-6|TRBJ2-5
CASSLAGGSSIGETQYF
>TRBV6-1|TRBJ2-5
CASSGIDMQETQYF
>TRBV12-3/TRBV12-4|TRBJ2-2
CASTQNFGDRGGELFF
>TRBV11-2|TRBJ1-2
CASSPDRENYGYTF
>TRBV20-1|TRBJ2-6
CSAPGANVLTF
>TRBV28|TRBJ1-1
CASSTSSNTEAFF
>TRBV7-6|TRBJ2-7
CASSGQGGLSSGEQYF
>TRBV6-1|TRBJ2-7
CASSEGDAEQYF